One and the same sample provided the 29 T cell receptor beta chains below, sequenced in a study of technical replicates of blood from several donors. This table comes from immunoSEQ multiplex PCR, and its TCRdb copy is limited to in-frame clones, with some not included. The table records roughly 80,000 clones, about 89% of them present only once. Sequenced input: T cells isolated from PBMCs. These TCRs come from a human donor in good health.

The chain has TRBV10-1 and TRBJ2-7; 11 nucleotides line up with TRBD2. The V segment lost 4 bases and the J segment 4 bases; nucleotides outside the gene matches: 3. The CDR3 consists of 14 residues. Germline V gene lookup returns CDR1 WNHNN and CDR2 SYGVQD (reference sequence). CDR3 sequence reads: CASSVGTSGYEQYF. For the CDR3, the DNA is TGCGCCAGCAGTGTTGGGACTAGCGGATACGAGCAGTACTTC.

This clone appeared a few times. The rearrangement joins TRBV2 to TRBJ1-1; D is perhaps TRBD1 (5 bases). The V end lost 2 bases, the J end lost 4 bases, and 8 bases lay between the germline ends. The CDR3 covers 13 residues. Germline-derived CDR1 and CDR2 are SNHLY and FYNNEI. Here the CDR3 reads CASSEQGGTEAFF. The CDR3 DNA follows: TGTGCCAGCAGTGAACAGGGAGGCACTGAAGCTTTCTTT.

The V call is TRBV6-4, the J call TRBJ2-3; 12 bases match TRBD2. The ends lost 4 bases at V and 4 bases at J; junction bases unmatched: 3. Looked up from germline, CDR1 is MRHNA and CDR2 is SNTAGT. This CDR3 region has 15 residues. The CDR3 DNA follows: TGTGCCAGCAGTGCCGGGACTAGCGGGCCAGATACGCAGTATTTT. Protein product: CASSAGTSGPDTQYF.

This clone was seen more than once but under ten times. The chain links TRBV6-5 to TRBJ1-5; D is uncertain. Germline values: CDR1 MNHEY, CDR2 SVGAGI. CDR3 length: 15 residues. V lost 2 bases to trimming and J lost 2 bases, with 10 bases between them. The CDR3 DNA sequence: TGTGCCAGCAGTTACCAGCAAGGAGGCAATCAGCCCCAGCATTTT. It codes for CASSYQQGGNQPQHF.

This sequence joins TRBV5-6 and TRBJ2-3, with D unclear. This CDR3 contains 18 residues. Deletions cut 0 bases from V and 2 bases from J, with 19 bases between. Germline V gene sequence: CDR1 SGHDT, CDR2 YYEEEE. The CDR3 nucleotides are TGTGCCAGCAGCTTGGGCCCCGATATGACTGATTTCACAGATACGCAGTATTTT. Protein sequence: CASSLGPDMTDFTDTQYF.

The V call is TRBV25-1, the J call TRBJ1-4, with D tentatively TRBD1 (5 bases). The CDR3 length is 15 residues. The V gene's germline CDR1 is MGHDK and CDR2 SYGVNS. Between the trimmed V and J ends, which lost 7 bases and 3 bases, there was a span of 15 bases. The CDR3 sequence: CASTWAGLANEKLFF. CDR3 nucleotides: TGTGCCAGCACGTGGGCGGGGCTAGCTAATGAAAAACTGTTTTTT.

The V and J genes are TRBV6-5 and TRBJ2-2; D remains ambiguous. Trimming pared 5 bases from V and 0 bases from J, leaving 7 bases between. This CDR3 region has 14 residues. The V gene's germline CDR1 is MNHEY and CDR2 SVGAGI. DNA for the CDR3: TGTGCCAGCAGTCTAACAGCGAACACCGGGGAGCTGTTTTTT. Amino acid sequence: CASSLTANTGELFF.

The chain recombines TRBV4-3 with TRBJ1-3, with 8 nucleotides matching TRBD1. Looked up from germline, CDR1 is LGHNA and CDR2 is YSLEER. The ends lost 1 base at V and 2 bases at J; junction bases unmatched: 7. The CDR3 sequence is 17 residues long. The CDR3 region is CASSQVSGGVTGNTIYF. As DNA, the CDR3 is TGCGCCAGCAGCCAAGTCTCAGGGGGCGTTACTGGAAACACCATATATTTT.

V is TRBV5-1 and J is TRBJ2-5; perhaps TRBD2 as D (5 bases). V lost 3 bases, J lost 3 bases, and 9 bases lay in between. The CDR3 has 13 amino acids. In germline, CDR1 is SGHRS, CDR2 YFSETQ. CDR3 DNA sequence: TGCGCCAGCAGCTCAGGACTGGAAGAGACCCAGTACTTC. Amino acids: CASSSGLEETQYF.

The CDR3 DNA is TGTGCCTCTTCTGGCGGGGCCTCCACAGATACGCAGTATTTT. Translating gives CASSGGASTDTQYF. The rearrangement uses TRBV15 and TRBJ2-3; D is perhaps TRBD2 (6 bases). CDR3 length equals 14 residues. Germline loops: CDR1 LNHNV, CDR2 YYDKDF (reference sequence). V lost 11 bases, J lost 2 bases, and 17 bases lay in between.

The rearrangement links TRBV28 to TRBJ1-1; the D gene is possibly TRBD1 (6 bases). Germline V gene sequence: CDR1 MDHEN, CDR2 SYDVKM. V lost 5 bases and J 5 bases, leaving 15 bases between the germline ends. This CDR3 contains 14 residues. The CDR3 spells CASSAPGRGTEAFF. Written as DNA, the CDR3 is TGTGCCAGCAGTGCCCCGGGGAGGGGGACTGAAGCTTTCTTT.

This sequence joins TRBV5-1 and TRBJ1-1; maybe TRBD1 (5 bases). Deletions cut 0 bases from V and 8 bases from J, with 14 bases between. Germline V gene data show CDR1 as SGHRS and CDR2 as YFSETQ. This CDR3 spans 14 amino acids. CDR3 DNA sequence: TGCGCCAGCAGCTTGGGCCACGACAGTTTCGAAGCTTTCTTT. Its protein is CASSLGHDSFEAFF.

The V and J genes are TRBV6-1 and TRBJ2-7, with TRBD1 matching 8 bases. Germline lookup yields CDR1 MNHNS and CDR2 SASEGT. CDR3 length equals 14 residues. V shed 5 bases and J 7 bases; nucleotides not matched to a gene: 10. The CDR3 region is CASSLGQVKREQYF. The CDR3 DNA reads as TGTGCCAGCAGTCTGGGACAGGTTAAGAGGGAGCAGTACTTC.

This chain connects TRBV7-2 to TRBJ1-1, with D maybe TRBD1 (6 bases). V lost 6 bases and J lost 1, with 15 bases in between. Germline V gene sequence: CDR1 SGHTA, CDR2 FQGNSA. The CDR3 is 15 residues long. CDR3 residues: CASSLWTARNTEAFF. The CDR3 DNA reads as TGTGCCAGCAGTTTATGGACAGCAAGGAACACTGAAGCTTTCTTT.

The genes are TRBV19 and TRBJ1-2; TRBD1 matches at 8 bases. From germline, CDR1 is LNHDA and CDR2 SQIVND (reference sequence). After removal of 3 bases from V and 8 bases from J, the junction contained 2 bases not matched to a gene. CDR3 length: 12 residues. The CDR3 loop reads CASSIWTGGYTF. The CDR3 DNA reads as TGTGCCAGTAGTATCTGGACAGGGGGCTACACCTTC.

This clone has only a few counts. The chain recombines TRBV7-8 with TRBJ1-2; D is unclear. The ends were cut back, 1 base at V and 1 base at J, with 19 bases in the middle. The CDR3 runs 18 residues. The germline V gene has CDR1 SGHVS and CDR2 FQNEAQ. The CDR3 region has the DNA TGTGCCAGCAGCTTAGTGCGGTCTCTGTATTCCAATAACTATGGCTACACCTTC. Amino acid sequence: CASSLVRSLYSNNYGYTF.

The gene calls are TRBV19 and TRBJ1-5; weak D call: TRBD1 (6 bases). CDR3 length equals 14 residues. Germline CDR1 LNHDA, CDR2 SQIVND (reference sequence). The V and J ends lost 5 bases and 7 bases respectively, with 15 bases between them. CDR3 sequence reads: CASSGTGLGQPQHF. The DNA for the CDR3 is TGTGCCAGTAGTGGTACAGGGCTGGGGCAGCCCCAGCATTTT.

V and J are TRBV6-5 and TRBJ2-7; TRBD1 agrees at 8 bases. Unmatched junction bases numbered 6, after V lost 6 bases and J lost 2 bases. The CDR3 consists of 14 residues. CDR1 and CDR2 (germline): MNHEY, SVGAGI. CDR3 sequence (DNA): TGTGCCAGCAGCGATCCGGGACAGGCCTACGAGCAGTACTTC. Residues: CASSDPGQAYEQYF.

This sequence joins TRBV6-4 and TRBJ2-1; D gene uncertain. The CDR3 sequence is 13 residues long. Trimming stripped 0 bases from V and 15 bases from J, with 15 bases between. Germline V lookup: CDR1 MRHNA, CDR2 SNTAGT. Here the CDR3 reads CASSDSWPQRRFF. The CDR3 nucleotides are TGTGCCAGCAGTGACTCGTGGCCCCAGAGGCGGTTCTTC.

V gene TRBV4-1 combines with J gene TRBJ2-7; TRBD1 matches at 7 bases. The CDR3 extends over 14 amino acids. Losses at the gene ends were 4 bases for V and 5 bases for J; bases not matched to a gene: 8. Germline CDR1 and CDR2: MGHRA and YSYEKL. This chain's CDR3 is CASSPRQGSHEQYF. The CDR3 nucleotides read TGCGCCAGCAGCCCCCGACAGGGTAGTCACGAGCAGTACTTC.

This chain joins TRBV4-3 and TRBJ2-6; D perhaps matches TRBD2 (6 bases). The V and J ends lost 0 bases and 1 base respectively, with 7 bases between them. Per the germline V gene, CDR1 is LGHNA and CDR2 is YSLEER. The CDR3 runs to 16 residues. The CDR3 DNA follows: TGCGCCAGCAGCCAAGATGCGGGGTCTGGGGCCAACGTCCTGACTTTC. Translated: CASSQDAGSGANVLTF.

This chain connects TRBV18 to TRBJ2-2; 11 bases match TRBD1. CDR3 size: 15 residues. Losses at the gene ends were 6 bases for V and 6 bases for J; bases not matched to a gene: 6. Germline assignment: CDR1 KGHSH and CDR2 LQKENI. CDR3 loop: CASSLGQGASGELFF. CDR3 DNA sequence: TGTGCCAGCTCCCTTGGACAGGGGGCGTCCGGGGAGCTGTTTTTT.

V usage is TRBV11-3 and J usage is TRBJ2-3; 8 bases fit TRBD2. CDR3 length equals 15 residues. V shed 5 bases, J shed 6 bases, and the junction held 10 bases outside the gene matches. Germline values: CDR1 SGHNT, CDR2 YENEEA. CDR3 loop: CASSIAGIREDTQYF. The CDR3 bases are TGTGCCAGCAGCATAGCGGGGATACGGGAGGATACGCAGTATTTT.

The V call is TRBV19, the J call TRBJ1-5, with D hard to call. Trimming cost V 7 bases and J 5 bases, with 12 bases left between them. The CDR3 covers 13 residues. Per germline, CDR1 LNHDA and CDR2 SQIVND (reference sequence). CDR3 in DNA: TGTGCCAGTAACTCAGGAGGCGATCAGCCCCAGCATTTT. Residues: CASNSGGDQPQHF.

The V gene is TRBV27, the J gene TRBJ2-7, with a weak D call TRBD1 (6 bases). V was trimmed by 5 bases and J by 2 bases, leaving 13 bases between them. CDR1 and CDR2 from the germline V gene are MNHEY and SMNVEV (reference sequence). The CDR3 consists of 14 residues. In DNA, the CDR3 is TGTGCCAGCAGTCCTGACAGGTATCCCTACGAGCAGTACTTC. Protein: CASSPDRYPYEQYF.

This chain's CDR3 is CASSPVSGYTGELFF. The CDR3 DNA follows: TGTGCCAGCAGCCCTGTTAGCGGGTACACCGGGGAGCTGTTTTTT. The chain uses TRBV7-3 and TRBJ2-2, with 7 bases that match TRBD2. This CDR3 spans 15 amino acids. CDR1 is SGHTA, CDR2 FQGTGA, per germline. Losses at the gene ends were 5 bases for V and 3 bases for J; bases not matched to a gene: 6.

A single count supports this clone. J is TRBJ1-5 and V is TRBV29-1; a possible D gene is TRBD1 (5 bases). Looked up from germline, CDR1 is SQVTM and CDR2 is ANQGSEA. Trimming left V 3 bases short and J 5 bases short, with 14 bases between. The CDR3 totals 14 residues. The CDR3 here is CSVDPGEGDQPQHF. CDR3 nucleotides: TGCAGCGTTGATCCGGGGGAAGGGGATCAGCCCCAGCATTTT. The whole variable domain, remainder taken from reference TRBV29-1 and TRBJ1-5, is SAVISQKPSRDICQRGTSLTIQCQVDSQVTMMFWYRQQPGQSLTLIATANQGSEATYESGFVIDKFPISRPNLTFSTLTVSNMSPEDSSIYLCSVDPGEGDQPQHFGDGTRLSIL.

The DNA of the CDR3 is TGTGCCTGGTCTGTCGGGTCGTCGGGAAACACCATATATTTT. It encodes CAWSVGSSGNTIYF. This chain links TRBV30 with TRBJ1-3; D uncertain. Trimming took off 5 bases at V and 4 bases at J, with 15 bases between the two ends. In germline, CDR1 is GTSNPN, CDR2 SVGIG (reference sequence). The CDR3 runs 14 residues. The whole variable domain, remainder taken from reference TRBV30 and TRBJ1-3, is SQTIHQWPATLVQPVGSPLSLECTVEGTSNPNLYWYRQAAGRGLQLLFYSVGIGQISSEVPQNLSASRPQDRQFILSSKKLLLSDSGFYLCAWSVGSSGNTIYFGEGSWLTVV.

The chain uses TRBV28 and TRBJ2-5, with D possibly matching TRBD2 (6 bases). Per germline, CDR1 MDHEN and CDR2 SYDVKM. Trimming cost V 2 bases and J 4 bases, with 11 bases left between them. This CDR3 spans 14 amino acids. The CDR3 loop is CASSLGPGGETQYF. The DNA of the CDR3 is TGTGCCAGCAGTTTAGGGCCCGGGGGAGAGACCCAGTACTTC.